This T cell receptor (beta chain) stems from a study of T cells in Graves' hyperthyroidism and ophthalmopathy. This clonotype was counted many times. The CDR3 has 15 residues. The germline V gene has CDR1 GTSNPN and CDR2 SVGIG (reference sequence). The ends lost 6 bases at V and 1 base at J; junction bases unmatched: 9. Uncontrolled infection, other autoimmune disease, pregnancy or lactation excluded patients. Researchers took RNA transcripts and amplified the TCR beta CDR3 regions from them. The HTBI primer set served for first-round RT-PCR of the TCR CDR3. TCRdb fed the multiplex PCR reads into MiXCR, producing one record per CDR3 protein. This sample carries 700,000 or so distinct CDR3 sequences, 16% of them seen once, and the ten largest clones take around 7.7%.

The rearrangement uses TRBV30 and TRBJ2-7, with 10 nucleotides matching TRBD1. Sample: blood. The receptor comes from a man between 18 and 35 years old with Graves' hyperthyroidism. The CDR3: CACITPGQGSYEQYF. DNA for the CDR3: TGTGCCTGCATCACCCCGGGACAGGGGTCCTACGAGCAGTACTTC.